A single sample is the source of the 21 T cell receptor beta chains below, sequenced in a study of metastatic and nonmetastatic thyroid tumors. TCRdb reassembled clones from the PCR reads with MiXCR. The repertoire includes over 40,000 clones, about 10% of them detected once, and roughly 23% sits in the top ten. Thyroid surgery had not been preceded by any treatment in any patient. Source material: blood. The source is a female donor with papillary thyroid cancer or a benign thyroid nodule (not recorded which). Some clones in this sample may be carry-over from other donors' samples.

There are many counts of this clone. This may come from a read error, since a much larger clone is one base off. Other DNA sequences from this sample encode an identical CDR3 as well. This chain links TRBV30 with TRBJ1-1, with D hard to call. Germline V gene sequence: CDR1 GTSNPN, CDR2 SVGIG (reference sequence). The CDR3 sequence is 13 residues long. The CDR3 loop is CAWSVSSGLEAFF. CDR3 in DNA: TGTGCCTGGAGTGTCTCATCTGGGCTTGAAGCTTTCTTC.

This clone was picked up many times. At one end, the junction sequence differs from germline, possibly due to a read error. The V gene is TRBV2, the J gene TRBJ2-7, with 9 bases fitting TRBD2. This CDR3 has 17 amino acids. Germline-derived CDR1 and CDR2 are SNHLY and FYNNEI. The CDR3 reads CANSDGSSGRGGDEQYF. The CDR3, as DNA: TGTGCCAACAGTGACGGATCTAGCGGCCGCGGGGGGGACGAGCAGTACTTC.

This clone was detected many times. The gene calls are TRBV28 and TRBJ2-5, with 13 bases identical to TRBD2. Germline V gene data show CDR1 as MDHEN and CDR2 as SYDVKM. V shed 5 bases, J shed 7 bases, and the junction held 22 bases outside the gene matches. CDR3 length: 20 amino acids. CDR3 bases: TGTGCCAGCAGTACAGGGGAATACAGGACTAGCGGGAGAGGGTCCTGGACCCAGTACTTC. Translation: CASSTGEYRTSGRGSWTQYF.

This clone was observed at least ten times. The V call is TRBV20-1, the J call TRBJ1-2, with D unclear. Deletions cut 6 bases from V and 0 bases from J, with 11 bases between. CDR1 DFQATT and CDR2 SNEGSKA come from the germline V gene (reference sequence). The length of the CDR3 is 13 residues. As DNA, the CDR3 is TGCAGTGCATCTGACGGGACTAACTATGGCTACACCTTC. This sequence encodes CSASDGTNYGYTF.

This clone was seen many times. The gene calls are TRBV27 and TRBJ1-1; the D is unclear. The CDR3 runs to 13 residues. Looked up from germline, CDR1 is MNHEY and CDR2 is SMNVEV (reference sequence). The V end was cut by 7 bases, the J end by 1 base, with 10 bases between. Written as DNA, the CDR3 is TGTGCCAGCATTTCTGCGGCGAACACTGAAGCTTTCTTT. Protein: CASISAANTEAFF.

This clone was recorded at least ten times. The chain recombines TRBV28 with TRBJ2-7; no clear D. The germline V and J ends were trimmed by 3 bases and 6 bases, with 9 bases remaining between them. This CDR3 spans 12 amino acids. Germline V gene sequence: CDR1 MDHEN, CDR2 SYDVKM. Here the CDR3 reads CASSFQATEQYF. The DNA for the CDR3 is TGTGCCAGCAGTTTCCAGGCGACCGAGCAGTACTTC.

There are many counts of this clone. CDR3 nucleotides: TGTGCCAGCAGTTTAGCGCGGGGTCTGACCTACGAGCAGTACTTC. Its translation is CASSLARGLTYEQYF. The V call is TRBV12-3 or TRBV12-4, the J call TRBJ2-7, with D possibly matching TRBD2 (6 bases). Trimming stripped 0 bases from V and 2 bases from J, with 11 bases between. The CDR3 has 15 amino acids.

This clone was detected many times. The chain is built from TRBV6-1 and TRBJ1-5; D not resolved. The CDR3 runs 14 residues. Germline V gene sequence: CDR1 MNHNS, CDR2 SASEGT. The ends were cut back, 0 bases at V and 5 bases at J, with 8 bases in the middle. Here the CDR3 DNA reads TGTGCCAGCAGTGAAGCCCAGGTATATCAGCCCCAGCATTTT. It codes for CASSEAQVYQPQHF.

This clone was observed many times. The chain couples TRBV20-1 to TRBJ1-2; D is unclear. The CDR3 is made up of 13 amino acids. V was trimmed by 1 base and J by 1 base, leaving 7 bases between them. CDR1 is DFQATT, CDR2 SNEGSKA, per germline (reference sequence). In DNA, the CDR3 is TGCAGTGCTAGAGTGCAAGATAACTATGGCTACACCTTC. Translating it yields CSARVQDNYGYTF.

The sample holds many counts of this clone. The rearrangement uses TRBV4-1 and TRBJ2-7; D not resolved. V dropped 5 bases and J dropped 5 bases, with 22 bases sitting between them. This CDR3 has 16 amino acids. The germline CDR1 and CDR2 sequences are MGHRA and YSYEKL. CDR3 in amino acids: CASSTSSRSLDDEQYF. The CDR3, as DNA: TGCGCCAGCAGCACCTCAAGCAGGTCTTTGGACGACGAGCAGTACTTC.

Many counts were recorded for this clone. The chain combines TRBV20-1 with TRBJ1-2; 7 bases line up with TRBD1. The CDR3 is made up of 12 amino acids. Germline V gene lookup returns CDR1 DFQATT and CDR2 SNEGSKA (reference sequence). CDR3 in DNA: TGCAGGCCCCAACAGGGGTCCCGTGGCTACACCTTC. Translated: CRPQQGSRGYTF.

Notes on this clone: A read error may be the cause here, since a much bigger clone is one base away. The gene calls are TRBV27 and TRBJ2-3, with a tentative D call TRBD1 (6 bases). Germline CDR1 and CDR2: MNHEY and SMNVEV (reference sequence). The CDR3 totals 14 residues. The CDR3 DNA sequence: TGTGCCAGCAGCAGGGGAAGGACAGCCGATACGCACTATTTT. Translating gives CASSRGRTADTHYF.

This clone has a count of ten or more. CDR3 loop: CASTDGLVTGELFF. The DNA for the CDR3 is TGTGCCAGCACCGACGGATTAGTCACCGGGGAGCTGTTTTTT. This rearrangement joins TRBV6-2 or TRBV6-3 to TRBJ2-2; D remains ambiguous. The germline V gene encodes CDR1 MNHEY and CDR2 SVGEGT. Trimming removed 7 bases at V and 4 bases at J, with 13 bases between. The CDR3 has 14 amino acids.

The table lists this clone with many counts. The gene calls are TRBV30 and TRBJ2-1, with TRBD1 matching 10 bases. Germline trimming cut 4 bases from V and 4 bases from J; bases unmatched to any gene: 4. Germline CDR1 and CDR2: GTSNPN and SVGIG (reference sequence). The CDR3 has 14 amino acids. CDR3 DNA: TGTGCCTGGATCCGGGACAGGGGTTACAATGAGCAGTTCTTC. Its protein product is CAWIRDRGYNEQFF.

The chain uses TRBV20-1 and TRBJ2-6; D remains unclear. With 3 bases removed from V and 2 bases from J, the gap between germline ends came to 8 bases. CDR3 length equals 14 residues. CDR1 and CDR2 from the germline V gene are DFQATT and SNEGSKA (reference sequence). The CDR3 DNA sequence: TGCAGTGCTAGTATTCGGGCTGGGGCCAACGTCCTGACTTTC. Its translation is CSASIRAGANVLTF.

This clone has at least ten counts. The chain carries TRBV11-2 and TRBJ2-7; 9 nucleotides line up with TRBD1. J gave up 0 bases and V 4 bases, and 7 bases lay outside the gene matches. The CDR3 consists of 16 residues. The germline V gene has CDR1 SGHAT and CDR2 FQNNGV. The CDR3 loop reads CASSSGPGQGSYEQYF. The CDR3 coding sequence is TGTGCCAGCAGCTCCGGACCGGGACAGGGCTCCTACGAGCAGTACTTC.

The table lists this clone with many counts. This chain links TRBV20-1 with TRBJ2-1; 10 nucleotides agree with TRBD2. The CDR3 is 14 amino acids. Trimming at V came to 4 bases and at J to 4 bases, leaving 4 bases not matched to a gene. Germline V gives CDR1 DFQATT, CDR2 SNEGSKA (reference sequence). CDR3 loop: CSAKRTSGYNEQFF. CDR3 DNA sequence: TGCAGTGCTAAAAGGACTAGCGGTTACAATGAGCAGTTCTTC.

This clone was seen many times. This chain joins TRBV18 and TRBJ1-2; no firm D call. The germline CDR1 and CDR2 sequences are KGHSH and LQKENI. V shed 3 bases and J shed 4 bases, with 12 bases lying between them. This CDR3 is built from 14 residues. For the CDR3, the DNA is TGTGCCAGCTCACCCGCCAGGTCGGGCTATGGCTACACCTTC. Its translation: CASSPARSGYGYTF.

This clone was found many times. CDR3 in DNA: TGCAGCGTTGAAGAATCGCGGTGGGGTGGCTACACCTTC. Amino acids: CSVEESRWGGYTF. The chain couples TRBV29-1 to TRBJ1-2; D is unresolved. The germline V and J ends were trimmed by 0 bases and 7 bases, with 12 bases remaining between them. This CDR3 has 13 residues. CDR1 SQVTM and CDR2 ANQGSEA come from the germline V gene.

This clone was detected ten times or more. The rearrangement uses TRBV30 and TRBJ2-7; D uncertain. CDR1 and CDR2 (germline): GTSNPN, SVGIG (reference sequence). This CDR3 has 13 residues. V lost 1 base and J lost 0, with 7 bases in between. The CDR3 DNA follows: TGTGCCTGGAGTGGCCAGAGCTCCTACGAGCAGTACTTC. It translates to CAWSGQSSYEQYF.

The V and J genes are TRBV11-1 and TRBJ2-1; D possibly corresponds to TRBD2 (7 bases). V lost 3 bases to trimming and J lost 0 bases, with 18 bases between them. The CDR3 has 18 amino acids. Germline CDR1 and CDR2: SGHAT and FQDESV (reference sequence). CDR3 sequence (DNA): TGTGCCAGCAGCTTGAAAGGGGGGGAGGCCAGCTCCTACAATGAGCAGTTCTTC. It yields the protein CASSLKGGEASSYNEQFF.